Following are 8 T cell receptor beta chains from one sample sequenced in a study of CD8 T cells in ankylosing spondylitis. TCRdb re-derived calls from the 5' RACE reads in MiXCR, one entry per CDR3 protein. The profile shows around 180,000 distinct CDR3 sequences, roughly 13% of them singletons. Sequenced: blood, either unsorted or a sorted T cell fraction (not recorded which). The receptors derive from a female donor with ankylosing spondylitis or in good health (not recorded which).

In this sample, this clonotype turned up a few times. V is TRBV7-3 and J is TRBJ2-2; 15 bases are a match to TRBD2. The V and J ends lost 4 bases and 6 bases, in that order; junction bases with no gene match: 6. CDR1 and CDR2 from the germline V gene are SGHTA and FQGTGA. The CDR3 is made up of 17 amino acids. The CDR3 nucleotides are TGTGCCAGCAGCTCAGGGACTAGCGGGAGGTCGGCCGGGGAGCTGTTTTTT. Its protein product is CASSSGTSGRSAGELFF.

The sample holds many counts of this clonotype. This chain joins TRBV6-2 or TRBV6-3 and TRBJ2-2; TRBD1 might be the D (6 bases). V lost 0 bases to trimming and J lost 4 bases, with 12 bases between them. Per the germline V gene, CDR1 is MNHEY and CDR2 is SVGEGT. The CDR3 covers 16 residues. The CDR3 nucleotides are TGTGCCAGCAGTTACTCCCACAGGGTGGTCACCGGGGAGCTGTTTTTT. Translation: CASSYSHRVVTGELFF.

A word on this clonotype: This sequence may be a read error, since a much larger clone differs from it by one base. V usage is TRBV4-2 and J usage is TRBJ1-3; D call uncertain. The germline V gene has CDR1 LGHNA and CDR2 YNFKEQ. This CDR3 comprises 16 residues. The CDR3 protein is CPSSQDQRSSGNTIYF. The CDR3 bases are TGTCCCAGCAGCCAAGATCAGCGCTCCTCTGGAAACACCATATATTTT.

This clonotype came up many times. The chain uses TRBV5-1 and TRBJ1-1; the D is unclear. V shed 0 bases and J shed 4 bases, with 16 bases lying between them. This CDR3 comprises 16 residues. Looked up from germline, CDR1 is SGHRS and CDR2 is YFSETQ. Written as DNA, the CDR3 is TGCGCCAGCAGCTTGGTCGGCGGCCTTACGGGCACTGAAGCTTTCTTT. Translated: CASSLVGGLTGTEAFF.

The gene calls are TRBV4-1 and TRBJ1-4; D gene unclear. The germline V and J ends were trimmed by 0 bases and 0 bases, with 2 bases remaining between them. This CDR3 has 14 amino acids. CDR1 and CDR2 from the germline V gene are MGHRA and YSYEKL. The CDR3 DNA reads TGCGCCAGCAGCCAAGATACAACTAATGAAAAACTGTTTTTT. This encodes CASSQDTTNEKLFF.

This clonotype has at least ten counts. The rearrangement links TRBV7-2 to TRBJ2-7, with 8 bases matching TRBD2. The V and J ends lost 2 bases and 2 bases, in that order; junction bases with no gene match: 5. Germline V gene lookup returns CDR1 SGHTA and CDR2 FQGNSA. CDR3 length: 15 amino acids. The CDR3 is CASSLSGSLPYEQYF. CDR3 DNA: TGTGCCAGCAGCTTAAGCGGGAGCCTCCCCTACGAGCAGTACTTC. Looking up the rest from reference TRBV7-2 and TRBJ2-7 gives the full variable domain: GAGVSQSPSNKVTEKGKDVELRCDPISGHTALYWYRQSLGQGLEFLIYFQGNSAPDKSGLPSDRFSAERTGGSVSTLTIQRTQQEDSAVYLCASSLSGSLPYEQYFGPGTRLTVT.

This clonotype has a handful of counts. The chain is built from TRBV30 and TRBJ1-2; possible D gene TRBD1, 6 bases. The germline gives CDR1 GTSNPN, CDR2 SVGIG (reference sequence). Trimming cost V 3 bases and J 4 bases, with 24 bases left between them. The CDR3 covers 17 residues. CDR3 coding DNA: TGTGCCTGGAGCGCACAGGGTCAGAGACTAATCGCCTATGGCTACACCTTC. This sequence encodes CAWSAQGQRLIAYGYTF.

This clonotype has a count of ten or more. The genes are TRBV24-1 and TRBJ2-1; perhaps TRBD1 as D (6 bases). Germline-derived CDR1 and CDR2 are KGHDR and SFDVKD. The CDR3 covers 13 residues. Trimming took off 10 bases at V and 6 bases at J, with 15 bases between the two ends. This CDR3 reads CATGAGVVNEQFF. The CDR3 DNA reads TGTGCCACGGGGGCAGGGGTCGTCAATGAGCAGTTCTTC.